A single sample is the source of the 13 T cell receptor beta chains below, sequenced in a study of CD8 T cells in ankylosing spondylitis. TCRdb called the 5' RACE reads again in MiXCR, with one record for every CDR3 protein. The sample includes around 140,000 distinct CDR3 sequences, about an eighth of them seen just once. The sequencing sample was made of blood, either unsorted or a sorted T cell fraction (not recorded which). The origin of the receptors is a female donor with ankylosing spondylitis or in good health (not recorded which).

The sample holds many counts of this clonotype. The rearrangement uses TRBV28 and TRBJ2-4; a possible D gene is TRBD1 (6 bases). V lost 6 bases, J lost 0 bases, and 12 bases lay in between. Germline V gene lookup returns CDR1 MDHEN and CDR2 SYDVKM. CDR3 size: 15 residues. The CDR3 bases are TGTGCCAGCAGCCGACAGGTTCTAGCCAAAAACATTCAGTACTTC. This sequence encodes CASSRQVLAKNIQYF.

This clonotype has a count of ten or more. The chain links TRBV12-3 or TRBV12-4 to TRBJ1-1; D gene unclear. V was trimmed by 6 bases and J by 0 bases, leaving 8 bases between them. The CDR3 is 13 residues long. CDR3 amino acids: CASRPTVNTEAFF. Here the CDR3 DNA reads TGTGCCAGCAGACCTACAGTGAACACTGAAGCTTTCTTT.

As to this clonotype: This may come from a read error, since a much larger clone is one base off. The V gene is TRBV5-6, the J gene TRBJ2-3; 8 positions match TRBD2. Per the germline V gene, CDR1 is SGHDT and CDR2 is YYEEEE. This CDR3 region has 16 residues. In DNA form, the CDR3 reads TGTGCCGGCAGCTCTGACGGGGGGGCCTATCTAGATACGCAGTATTTT. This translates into CAGSSDGGAYLDTQYF.

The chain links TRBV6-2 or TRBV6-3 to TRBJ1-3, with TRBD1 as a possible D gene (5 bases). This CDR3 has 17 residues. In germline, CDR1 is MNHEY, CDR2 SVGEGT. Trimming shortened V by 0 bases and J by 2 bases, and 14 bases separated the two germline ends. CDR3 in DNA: TGTGCCAGCAGTTACTCGGCAGGGAAATGGCCTGGAAACACCATATATTTT. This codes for CASSYSAGKWPGNTIYF.

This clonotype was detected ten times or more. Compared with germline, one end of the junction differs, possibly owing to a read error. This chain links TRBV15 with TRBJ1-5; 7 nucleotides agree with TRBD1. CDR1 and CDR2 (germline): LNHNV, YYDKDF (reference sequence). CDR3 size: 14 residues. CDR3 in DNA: TGTGCCACCAGGAGAGGACAGGCTAATCAGCCCCAGCATTTT. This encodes CATRRGQANQPQHF.

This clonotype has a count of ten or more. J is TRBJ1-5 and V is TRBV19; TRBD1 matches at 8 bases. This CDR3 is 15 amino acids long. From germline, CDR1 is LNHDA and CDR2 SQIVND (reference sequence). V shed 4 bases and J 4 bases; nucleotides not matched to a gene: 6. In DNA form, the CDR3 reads TGTGCCAGTAGTACAACAGGGGGAGAAAATCAGCCCCAGCATTTT. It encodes CASSTTGGENQPQHF.

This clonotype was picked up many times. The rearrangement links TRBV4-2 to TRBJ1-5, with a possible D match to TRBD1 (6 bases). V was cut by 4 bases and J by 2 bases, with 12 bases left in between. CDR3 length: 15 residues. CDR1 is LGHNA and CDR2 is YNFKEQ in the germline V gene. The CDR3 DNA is TGTGCCAGCAGCCTCTCAGGGGCAGGCAATCAGCCCCAGCATTTT. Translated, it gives CASSLSGAGNQPQHF.

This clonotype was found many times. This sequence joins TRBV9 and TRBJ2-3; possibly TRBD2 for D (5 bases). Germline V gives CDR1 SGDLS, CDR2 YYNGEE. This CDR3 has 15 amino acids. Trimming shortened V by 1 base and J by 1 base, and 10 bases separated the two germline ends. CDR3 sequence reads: CASSVYGSGTDTQYF. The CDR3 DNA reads TGTGCCAGCAGCGTATATGGTAGCGGCACAGATACGCAGTATTTT.

Here the CDR3 DNA reads TGTGCCAGCACTCAGGCAGTTTCTTCACCCCTCCACTTT. It yields the protein CASTQAVSSPLHF. The V gene is TRBV12-3 or TRBV12-4, the J gene TRBJ1-6; D not resolved. This CDR3 region has 13 residues. V gave up 7 bases and J gave up 9 bases, with 13 bases separating them.

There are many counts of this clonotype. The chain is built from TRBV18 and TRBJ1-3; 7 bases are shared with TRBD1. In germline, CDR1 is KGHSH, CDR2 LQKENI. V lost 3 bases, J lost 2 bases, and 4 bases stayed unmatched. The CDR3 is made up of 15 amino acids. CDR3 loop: CASSPAGTAGNTIYF. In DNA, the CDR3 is TGTGCCAGCTCACCGGCCGGGACAGCTGGAAACACCATATATTTT.

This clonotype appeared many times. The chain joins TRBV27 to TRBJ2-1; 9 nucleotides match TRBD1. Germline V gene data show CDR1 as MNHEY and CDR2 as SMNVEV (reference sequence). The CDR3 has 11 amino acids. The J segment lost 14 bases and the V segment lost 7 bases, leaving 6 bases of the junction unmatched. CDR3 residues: CASKTTGGEFF. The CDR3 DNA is TGTGCCAGCAAAACTACAGGGGGCGAGTTCTTC.

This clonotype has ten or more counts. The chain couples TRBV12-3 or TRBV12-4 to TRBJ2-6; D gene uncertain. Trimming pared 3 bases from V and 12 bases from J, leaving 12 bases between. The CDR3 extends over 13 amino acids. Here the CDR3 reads CASSFGPTPVLTF. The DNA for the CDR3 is TGTGCCAGCAGTTTCGGCCCAACCCCCGTCCTGACTTTC.

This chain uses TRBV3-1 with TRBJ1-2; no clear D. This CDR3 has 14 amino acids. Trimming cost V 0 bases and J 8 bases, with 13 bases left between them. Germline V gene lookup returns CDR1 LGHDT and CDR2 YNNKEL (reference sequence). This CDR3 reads CASSQEFRVLGYTF. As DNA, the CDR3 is TGTGCCAGCAGCCAAGAATTCCGGGTGTTGGGCTACACCTTC.